The 32 T cell receptor beta chains below all came from one sample that was sequenced in a study of identical twins. TCRdb ran MiXCR on the 5' RACE reads and lists one entry per CDR3 protein. Of 1.5 million to 2 million distinct CDR3 sequences listed, roughly 35% are singletons. Specimen: cord blood. These receptors came from a newborn girl in good health.

Only a few counts were recorded for this clonotype. J is TRBJ1-1 and V is TRBV27; D is unresolved. The V end lost 3 bases, the J end lost 1 base, and 12 bases lay between the germline ends. Germline CDR1 reads MNHEY; CDR2 reads SMNVEV (reference sequence). There are 15 residues in the CDR3. CDR3 bases: TGTGCCAGCAGTTTTATGAGGGAGGGGAACACTGAAGCTTTCTTT. This gives the protein CASSFMREGNTEAFF.

The chain carries TRBV6-5 and TRBJ2-5; D is unresolved. The DNA matches TRBJ2-7 better at its end, which makes the J call doubtful. Germline values: CDR1 MNHEY, CDR2 SVGAGI. The CDR3 consists of 14 residues. Written as DNA, the CDR3 is TGTGCCAGCAGTTACTCGAACGGAGTGTCCGAGCAGTACTTC. Amino acids: CASSYSNGVSEQYF.

Regarding this clonotype: A much larger clonotype is one base distant, so this may be a read error. The V and J genes are TRBV5-6 and TRBJ2-5; no clear D gene. Germline V gene lookup returns CDR1 SGHDT and CDR2 YYEEEE. V lost 4 bases to trimming and J lost 0 bases, with 7 bases between them. The CDR3 length is 13 residues. CDR3 sequence (DNA): TGTGCCAGCAGCCCTCGACACCAAGAGACCCAGTACTTC. As protein: CASSPRHQETQYF.

This clonotype occurred a few times. For the CDR3, the DNA is TGTGCCAGCTCACGCCACTTAGAAGAGACCCAGTACTTC. This encodes CASSRHLEETQYF. This rearrangement joins TRBV18 to TRBJ2-5; no clear D gene. This CDR3 is built from 13 residues. CDR1 KGHSH and CDR2 LQKENI come from the germline V gene. Between the trimmed V and J ends, which lost 4 bases and 3 bases, there was a span of 9 bases.

This clonotype has just a few counts. The chain employs TRBV27 and TRBJ2-5; D is ambiguous. V lost 8 bases, J lost 2 bases, and 15 bases lay in between. Germline CDR1 is MNHEY and CDR2 is SMNVEV (reference sequence). This CDR3 comprises 14 residues. CDR3 sequence reads: CASAFSRDQETQYF. The DNA for the CDR3 is TGTGCCAGCGCCTTTTCTAGGGATCAAGAGACCCAGTACTTC.

For this clonotype: The CDR3 ends on some other residue instead of the conserved phenylalanine or tryptophan, so this is likely a read error. This chain joins TRBV6-5 and TRBJ1-2; TRBD1 might be the D (6 bases). The V gene lost 6 bases and the J gene lost 1 base, with 15 bases spanning the gap. Germline-derived CDR1 and CDR2 are MNHEY and SVGAGI. The length of the CDR3 is 15 residues. CDR3 region: CASSSGQSLNYGYTC. DNA for the CDR3: TGTGCCAGCAGCTCCGGACAGAGTCTTAACTATGGCTACACCTGC.

Here the CDR3 DNA reads TGCGCCAGCAATCCATTACAGGTCTCTGGGGCCAACGTCCTGACTTTC. It is translated as CASNPLQVSGANVLTF. The gene calls are TRBV4-1 and TRBJ2-6; maybe TRBD1 (5 bases). This CDR3 has 16 residues. V lost 7 bases and J 0 bases, leaving 13 bases between the germline ends. Per the germline V gene, CDR1 is MGHRA and CDR2 is YSYEKL.

This clonotype was counted only a few times. V and J are TRBV7-8 and TRBJ2-7, with TRBD2 identical over 9 bases. The CDR3 is 15 residues long. The junction had 5 bases not matched to a gene; V was cut back by 5 bases and J by 0 bases. Germline V gene lookup returns CDR1 SGHVS and CDR2 FQNEAQ. This chain's CDR3 is CASSRLAVPSYEQYF. The CDR3 DNA reads TGTGCCAGCAGCCGACTAGCGGTTCCCTCCTACGAGCAGTACTTC.

This clonotype was found a few times. The chain combines TRBV20-1 with TRBJ2-3; 10 positions agree with TRBD2. CDR3 length: 16 residues. With 3 bases clipped from V and 0 bases from J, the junction kept 6 bases outside the gene matches. From germline, CDR1 is DFQATT and CDR2 SNEGSKA (reference sequence). The CDR3: CSARRLAGVSTDTQYF. The CDR3 coding sequence is TGCAGTGCTAGGCGGCTAGCGGGAGTAAGCACAGATACGCAGTATTTT.

The V and J genes are TRBV20-1 and TRBJ1-1, with a weak D call TRBD1 (6 bases). CDR1 and CDR2 (germline): DFQATT, SNEGSKA (reference sequence). Trimming stripped 7 bases from V and 1 base from J, with 10 bases between. This CDR3 spans 12 amino acids. The CDR3 region has the DNA TGCAGTGTAAGGGGGTCGAACACTGAAGCTTTCTTT. This codes for CSVRGSNTEAFF.

This clonotype was counted a few times. The chain is built from TRBV5-1 and TRBJ2-1, with 8 nucleotides matching TRBD1. Losses at the gene ends were 4 bases for V and 3 bases for J; bases not matched to a gene: 6. Germline assignment: CDR1 SGHRS and CDR2 YFSETQ. The CDR3 has 15 residues. The CDR3 region is CASSANRGNYNEQFF. As DNA, the CDR3 is TGCGCCAGCAGCGCAAACAGGGGGAACTACAATGAGCAGTTCTTC.

In this sample, this clonotype turned up a few times. This chain links TRBV2 with TRBJ1-2, with 7 nucleotides matching TRBD1. Germline CDR1 and CDR2: SNHLY and FYNNEI. With 6 bases clipped from V and 0 bases from J, the junction kept 4 bases outside the gene matches. The CDR3 extends over 14 amino acids. CDR3 loop: CASRRQGPNYGYTF. The CDR3 DNA reads TGTGCCAGCAGACGACAGGGTCCTAACTATGGCTACACCTTC.

As to this clonotype: A much larger clone lies a single base off, so this may be a read error. The V gene is TRBV4-2, the J gene TRBJ2-4; TRBD2 agrees at 7 bases. This CDR3 contains 16 residues. Germline V gene lookup returns CDR1 LGHNA and CDR2 YNFKEQ. Trimming at V came to 8 bases and at J to 0 bases, leaving 10 bases not matched to a gene. The CDR3: CASGPEGGLAKNIQYF. The CDR3, as DNA: TGTGCCAGCGGCCCCGAGGGAGGGCTAGCCAAAAACATTCAGTACTTC.

The V call is TRBV20-1, the J call TRBJ1-2, with D uncertain. This CDR3 contains 14 residues. Germline V gene sequence: CDR1 DFQATT, CDR2 SNEGSKA (reference sequence). Deletions cut 3 bases from V and 0 bases from J, with 11 bases between. The DNA of the CDR3 is TGCAGTGCTAGCGCCAACTTCTCTAACTATGGCTACACCTTC. Amino acid sequence: CSASANFSNYGYTF.

The sample holds a few counts of this clonotype. V usage is TRBV5-1 and J usage is TRBJ2-1; 7 bases align to TRBD2. The CDR3 runs to 15 residues. The germline V gene encodes CDR1 SGHRS and CDR2 YFSETQ. V was pared by 4 bases and J by 12 bases, with 16 bases of the junction left unmatched. The CDR3 region has the DNA TGCGCCAGCAGCCTCTTAGCGAGGCGGGAGTGGGGGCAGTTCTTC. Residues: CASSLLARREWGQFF.

This sequence joins TRBV24-1 and TRBJ2-1; TRBD1 agrees at 7 bases. This CDR3 region has 15 residues. Germline V gene lookup returns CDR1 KGHDR and CDR2 SFDVKD. Unmatched junction bases numbered 4, after V lost 5 bases and J lost 1 base. The DNA of the CDR3 is TGTGCCACCAGTGCACAGGGGTCTTCCTACAATGAGCAGTTCTTC. Residues: CATSAQGSSYNEQFF.

This chain uses TRBV6-2 or TRBV6-3 with TRBJ1-5; a possible D gene is TRBD1 (6 bases). The germline V gene has CDR1 MNHEY and CDR2 SVGEGT. V was trimmed by 2 bases and J by 3 bases, leaving 14 bases between them. CDR3 size: 16 residues. CDR3 bases: TGTGCCAGCAGTTACCCGGGGGGGGCCATCAATCAGCCCCAGCATTTT. Its protein product is CASSYPGGAINQPQHF.

V and J are TRBV6-6 and TRBJ2-7; the D is unclear. Trimming cost V 5 bases and J 0 bases, with 8 bases left between them. The CDR3 spans 13 residues. Per the germline V gene, CDR1 is MNHNY and CDR2 is SVGAGI (reference sequence). CDR3 sequence (DNA): TGTGCCAGCAGTGCCATAACCTCCTACGAGCAGTACTTC. Translating it yields CASSAITSYEQYF.

The rearrangement links TRBV3-1 to TRBJ1-5, with D possibly matching TRBD1 (5 bases). CDR3 size: 13 residues. Per germline, CDR1 LGHDT and CDR2 YNNKEL (reference sequence). The V end was cut by 4 bases, the J end by 6 bases, with 10 bases between. The CDR3: CASSRDGRQPQHF. The DNA of the CDR3 is TGTGCCAGCAGCCGGGACGGCCGTCAGCCCCAGCATTTT.

The chain carries TRBV2 and TRBJ2-7, with 8 bases fitting TRBD2. Germline assignment: CDR1 SNHLY and CDR2 FYNNEI. This CDR3 spans 16 amino acids. Trimming cost V 5 bases and J 4 bases; bases outside gene matches: 13. The CDR3: CASSLPLAGREYEQYF. Here the CDR3 DNA reads TGTGCCAGCAGTCTCCCCTTAGCCGGGAGGGAATACGAGCAGTACTTC.

This clonotype showed up just a few times. This chain connects TRBV12-3 or TRBV12-4 to TRBJ2-3, with 7 bases lining up with TRBD2. This CDR3 contains 16 residues. Trimming cost V 5 bases and J 0 bases; bases outside gene matches: 8. CDR3 in amino acids: CASSLQSGASTDTQYF. DNA of the CDR3: TGTGCCAGCAGTCTCCAGAGCGGGGCTAGCACAGATACGCAGTATTTT.

This clonotype was observed a handful of times. The chain uses TRBV20-1 and TRBJ1-4, with D possibly TRBD1 on 5 matching bases. Germline-derived CDR1 and CDR2 are DFQATT and SNEGSKA (reference sequence). V gave up 6 bases and J gave up 2 bases, with 13 bases separating them. The CDR3 has 14 amino acids. CDR3 sequence reads: CSAEDSPTNEKLFF. The CDR3 region has the DNA TGCAGTGCGGAAGACAGCCCGACTAATGAAAAACTGTTTTTT.

The table lists this clonotype with a few counts. The chain links TRBV2 to TRBJ1-2; 7 bases agree with TRBD1. CDR3 size: 17 residues. The germline V gene encodes CDR1 SNHLY and CDR2 FYNNEI. Germline trimming cut 6 bases from V and 0 bases from J; bases unmatched to any gene: 13. The CDR3 nucleotides read TGTGCCAGCAGCCCCGGGACAGACCTATCCCCTAACTATGGCTACACCTTC. It codes for CASSPGTDLSPNYGYTF. Filled out from reference TRBV2 and TRBJ1-2, the complete variable domain reads EPEVTQTPSHQVTQMGQEVILRCVPISNHLYFYWYRQILGQKVEFLVSFYNNEISEKSEIFDDQFSVERPDGSNFTLKIRSTKLEDSAMYFCASSPGTDLSPNYGYTFGSGTRLTVV.

J is TRBJ1-6 and V is TRBV11-2, with TRBD1 matching 8 bases. CDR3 size: 16 residues. V lost 5 bases and J lost 6; bases outside the gene matches: 9. Germline CDR1 SGHAT, CDR2 FQNNGV. Here the CDR3 reads CASSAQDRAPNSPLHF. The DNA of the CDR3 is TGTGCCAGCAGCGCCCAGGACAGGGCTCCTAATTCACCCCTCCACTTT. Combining the CDR3 with reference TRBV11-2 and TRBJ1-6 gives the whole variable domain EAGVAQSPRYKIIEKRQSVAFWCNPISGHATLYWYQQILGQGPKLLIQFQNNGVVDDSQLPKDRFSAERLKGVDSTLKIQPAKLEDSAVYLCASSAQDRAPNSPLHFGNGTRLTVT.

DNA for the CDR3: TGTGCCAGCAGCTTTGGAGCTAGGGAAAAACTGTTTTTT. Translated, it gives CASSFGAREKLFF. The chain has TRBV7-2 and TRBJ1-4; D ambiguous. The CDR3 spans 13 residues. Germline V gene sequence: CDR1 SGHTA, CDR2 FQGNSA. The V end was cut by 3 bases, the J end by 8 bases, with 10 bases between.

This rearrangement joins TRBV7-9 to TRBJ2-3, with 7 bases aligning to TRBD2. The CDR3 extends over 20 amino acids. The germline gives CDR1 SEHNR, CDR2 FQNEAQ (reference sequence). Unmatched junction bases numbered 18, after V lost 2 bases and J lost 1 base. CDR3 nucleotides: TGTGCCAGCAGCTTAACTAAAGCGGGGAACCTTATGCTAGGCACAGATACGCAGTATTTT. Amino acid sequence: CASSLTKAGNLMLGTDTQYF. The full variable domain, in which reference TRBV7-9 and TRBJ2-3 provide the parts outside the CDR3, is DTGVSQNPRHKITKRGQNVTFRCDPISEHNRLYWYRQTLGQGPEFLTYFQNEAQLEKSRLLSDRFSAERPKGSFSTLEIQRTEQGDSAMYLCASSLTKAGNLMLGTDTQYFGPGTRLTVL.

V gene TRBV12-5 combines with J gene TRBJ2-7, with 7 bases matching TRBD2. The CDR3 length is 16 residues. Germline CDR1 LGHNT, CDR2 FRNRAP. Trimming at V came to 0 bases and at J to 7 bases, leaving 12 bases not matched to a gene. CDR3 amino acids: CASGLVVSRGIDEQYF. CDR3 sequence (DNA): TGTGCTAGTGGTTTGGTAGTGTCGCGGGGGATAGATGAGCAGTACTTC.

Many counts were recorded for this clonotype. The V call is TRBV20-1, the J call TRBJ2-5; no firm D call. V dropped 6 bases and J dropped 2 bases, with 10 bases sitting between them. CDR1 is DFQATT and CDR2 is SNEGSKA in the germline V gene (reference sequence). This CDR3 is 12 amino acids long. This CDR3 is CSALSGQETQYF. The CDR3 nucleotides are TGCAGTGCATTGTCAGGTCAAGAGACCCAGTACTTC.

The chain recombines TRBV5-1 with TRBJ1-4; 8 bases line up with TRBD1. The J segment lost 3 bases and the V segment lost 2 bases, leaving 6 bases of the junction unmatched. Germline V lookup: CDR1 SGHRS, CDR2 YFSETQ. The CDR3 spans 16 residues. For the CDR3, the DNA is TGCGCCAGCAGCTTCTTCAACAGGGGGGCTAATGAAAAACTGTTTTTT. This codes for CASSFFNRGANEKLFF.

On this clonotype itself: This sequence may be a read error, since a much larger clone differs from it by one base. The chain uses TRBV12-3 or TRBV12-4 and TRBJ2-7; possibly TRBD2 for D (6 bases). The CDR3 spans 18 residues. Trimming took 5 bases from V and 7 from J, leaving 30 bases between them. CDR3 sequence: CASSPSSWGGSSYNEQYF. CDR3 nucleotides: TGTGCCAGCAGTCCCTCAAGCTGGGGAGGCAGCTCCTACAATGAGCAGTACTTC.

CDR3 in DNA: TGCAGCGTTGAAGAGCCCACAGGGGTCCTTTCCTACGAGCAGTACTTC. Its protein product is CSVEEPTGVLSYEQYF. This chain uses TRBV29-1 with TRBJ2-5, with 7 bases fitting TRBD1. The better agreement between TRBJ2-7 and the DNA end casts doubt on the J call. Looked up from germline, CDR1 is SQVTM and CDR2 is ANQGSEA. This CDR3 spans 16 amino acids.

This clonotype appeared a few times. The rearrangement uses TRBV6-5 and TRBJ2-7; D is unresolved. This CDR3 contains 14 residues. The germline V gene encodes CDR1 MNHEY and CDR2 SVGAGI. V was trimmed by 0 bases and J by 2 bases, leaving 8 bases between them. CDR3 in amino acids: CASSYSHKPYEQYF. CDR3 DNA sequence: TGTGCCAGCAGTTACTCACACAAGCCCTACGAGCAGTACTTC.